The clone carrying this T cell receptor (beta chain) was counted between two and nine times. This record belongs to a study of blood T cell repertoires in COVID-19. Study in general: Researchers got acute and convalescent COVID-19 samples from the United States, Italy and Spain. PBMCs, B-cell-depleted T cells, or T cells were the source of the cDNA or gDNA that made up the material.

The CDR3 extends over 15 amino acids. Looked up from germline, CDR1 is LGHDT and CDR2 is YNNKEL (reference sequence). With 4 bases clipped from V and 4 bases from J, the junction kept 4 bases outside the gene matches. As processed by the authors: Using reference gene primer amplification, nucleated cell counts were estimated. Profiled with immunoSEQ multiplex PCR; TCRdb holds only in-frame clones, not every one. V, J and clone size are taken as reported in that table, and D and trimming were inferred from the DNA itself. Of about 280,000 clones detected, roughly nine tenths appear once; the ten largest clones hold 0.94%.

This clonotype was obtained from a woman in her 40s who had recovered from COVID-19. Sequences were obtained from peripheral blood. The chain combines TRBV3-1 (or the pseudogene TRBV3-2) with TRBJ2-1; 10 nucleotides line up with TRBD2. The CDR3 sequence is CASSPSSGRYNEQFF. CDR3 coding DNA: TGTGCCAGCAGCCCTTCTAGCGGGAGATACAATGAGCAGTTCTTC.